This T cell receptor (beta chain) is drawn from a study of blood T cell repertoires in COVID-19. Repertoires were generated with immunoSEQ multiplex PCR, while TCRdb's copy carries only in-frame clones and drops some. The sample lists some 180,000 clones; around 85% were seen once. The material sequenced was PBMCs or T cells enriched from blood (not recorded which). This clonotype was obtained from a man between 40 and 49 years old who had recovered from COVID-19.

In nucleotides, the CDR3 is TGTGCCAGCAGAGGACCTTCTAGCGGGAGGCTGTACATTCAGTACTTC. Residues: CASRGPSSGRLYIQYF. V gene TRBV28 combines with J gene TRBJ2-4, with 11 positions matching TRBD2. Germline values: CDR1 MDHEN, CDR2 SYDVKM. Trimming took 6 bases from V and 8 from J; bases not matched to a gene: 12. The CDR3 extends over 16 amino acids. The full variable domain, completed using reference TRBV28 and TRBJ2-4, is DVKVTQSSRYLVKRTGEKVFLECVQDMDHENMFWYRQDPGLGLRLIYFSYDVKMKEKGDIPEGYSVSREKKERFSLILESASTNQTSMYLCASRGPSSGRLYIQYFGAGTRLSVL.